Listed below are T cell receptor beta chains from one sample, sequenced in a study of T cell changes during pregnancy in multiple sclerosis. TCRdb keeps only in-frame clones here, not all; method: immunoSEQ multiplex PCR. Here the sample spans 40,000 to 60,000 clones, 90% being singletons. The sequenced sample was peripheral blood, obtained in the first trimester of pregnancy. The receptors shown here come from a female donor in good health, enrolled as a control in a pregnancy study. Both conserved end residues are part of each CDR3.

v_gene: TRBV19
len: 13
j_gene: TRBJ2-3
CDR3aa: CASSRDNTDTQYF

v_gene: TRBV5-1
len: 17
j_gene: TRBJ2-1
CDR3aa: CASSLVGGSGRMDEQFF

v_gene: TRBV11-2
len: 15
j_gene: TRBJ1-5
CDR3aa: CASSLETGGSQPQHF

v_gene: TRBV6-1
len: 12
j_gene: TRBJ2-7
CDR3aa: CASREISYEQYF

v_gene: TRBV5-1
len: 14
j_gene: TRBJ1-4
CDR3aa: CASSEGIGNEKLFF

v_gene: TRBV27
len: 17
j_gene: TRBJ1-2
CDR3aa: CASSLGQGGPPNYGYTF

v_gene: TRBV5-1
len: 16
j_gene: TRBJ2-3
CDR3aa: CASGETSGRRTDTQYF

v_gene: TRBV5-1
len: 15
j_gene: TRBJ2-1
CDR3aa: CASSTGTGEHNEQFF

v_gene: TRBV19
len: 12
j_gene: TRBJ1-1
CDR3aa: CASVQGNTEAFF

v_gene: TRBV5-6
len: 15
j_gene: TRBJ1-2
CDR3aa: CASSRGTGGVHGYTF

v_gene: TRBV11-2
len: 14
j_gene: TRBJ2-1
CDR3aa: CASSSRLAGNEQFF

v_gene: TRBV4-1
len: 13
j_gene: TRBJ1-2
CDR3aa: CASSQVGGPGYTF

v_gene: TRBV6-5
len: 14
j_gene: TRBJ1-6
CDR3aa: CASSKGQGASPLHF

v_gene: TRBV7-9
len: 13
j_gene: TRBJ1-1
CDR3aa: CASSLGETAEAFF

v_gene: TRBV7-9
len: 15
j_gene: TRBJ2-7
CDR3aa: CASSSLRTGGGEQYF

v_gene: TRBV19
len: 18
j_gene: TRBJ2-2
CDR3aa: CASSIERPGQGGTGELFF

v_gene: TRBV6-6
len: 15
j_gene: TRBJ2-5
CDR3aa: CASSYSTGGGETQYF

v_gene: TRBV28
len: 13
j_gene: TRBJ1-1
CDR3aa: CASSTTTDTEAFF

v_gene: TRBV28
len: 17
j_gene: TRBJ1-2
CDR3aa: CASSSPTKDRGNYGYTF

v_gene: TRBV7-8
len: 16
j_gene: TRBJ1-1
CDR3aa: CASTANAAGTGYRAFF

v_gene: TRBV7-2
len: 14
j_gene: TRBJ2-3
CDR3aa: CASSSPTRTDTQYF

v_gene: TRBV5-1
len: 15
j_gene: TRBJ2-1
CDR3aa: CASSPTSGVSNEQFF

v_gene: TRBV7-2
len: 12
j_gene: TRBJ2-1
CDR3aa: CASSLGDNEQFF

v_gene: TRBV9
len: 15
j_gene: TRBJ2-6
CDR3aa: CASSVVGAGANVLTF

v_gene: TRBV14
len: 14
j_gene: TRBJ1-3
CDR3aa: CASSRTGGGNTIYF

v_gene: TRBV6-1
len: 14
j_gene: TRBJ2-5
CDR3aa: CASRGQGAGETQYF

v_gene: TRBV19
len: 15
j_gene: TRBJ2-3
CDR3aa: CASSVLAGGPATQYF

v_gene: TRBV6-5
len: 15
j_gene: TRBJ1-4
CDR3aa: CASSYSHRPNEKLFF

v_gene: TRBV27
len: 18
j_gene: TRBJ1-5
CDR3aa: CASSLFGGEPFSNQPQHF

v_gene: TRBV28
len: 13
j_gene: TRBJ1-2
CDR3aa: CASSPGQTYGYTF

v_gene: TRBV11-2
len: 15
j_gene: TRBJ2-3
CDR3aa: CASSLGQPDTDTQYF

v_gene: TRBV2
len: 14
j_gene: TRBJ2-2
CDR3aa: CASLGLRATGELFF

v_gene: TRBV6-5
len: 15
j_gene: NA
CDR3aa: CASSRQLAGDYEQYF

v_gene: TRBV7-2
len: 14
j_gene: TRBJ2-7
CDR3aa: CASSPGTRTYEQYF

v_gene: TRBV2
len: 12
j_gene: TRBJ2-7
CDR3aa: CASSLYSYEQYF

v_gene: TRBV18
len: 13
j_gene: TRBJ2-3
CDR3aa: CASSRLRGDSEYF

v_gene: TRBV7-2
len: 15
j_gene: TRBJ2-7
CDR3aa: CASSVQGSGRSEQYF

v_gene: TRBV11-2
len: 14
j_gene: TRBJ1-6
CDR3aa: CASSEQQGRSPLHF

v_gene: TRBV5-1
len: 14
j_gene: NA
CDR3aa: CASSLWGSGNEQYF

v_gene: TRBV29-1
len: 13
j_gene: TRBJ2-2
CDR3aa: CSVGLTGTGELFF